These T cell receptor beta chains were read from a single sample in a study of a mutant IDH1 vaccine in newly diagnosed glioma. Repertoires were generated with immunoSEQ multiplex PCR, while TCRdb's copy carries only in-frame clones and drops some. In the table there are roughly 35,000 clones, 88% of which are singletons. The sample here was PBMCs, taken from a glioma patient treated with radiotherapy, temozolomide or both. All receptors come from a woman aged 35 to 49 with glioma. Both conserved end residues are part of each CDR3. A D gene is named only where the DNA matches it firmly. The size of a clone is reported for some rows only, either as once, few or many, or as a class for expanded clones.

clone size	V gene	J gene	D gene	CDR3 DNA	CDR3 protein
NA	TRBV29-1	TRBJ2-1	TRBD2	TGCAGCGTTGGTAGCGGGGGGGTATACAATGAGCAGTTCTTC	CSVGSGGVYNEQFF
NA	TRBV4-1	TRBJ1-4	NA	TGCGCCAGCAGCCAAAAGGGAGGGGGTCAGGGGAATGAAAAACTGTTTTTT	CASSQKGGGQGNEKLFF
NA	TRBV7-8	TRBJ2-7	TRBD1	TGTGCCAGCAGCTCCGGGACAGAGAGGTACGAGCAGTACTTC	CASSSGTERYEQYF
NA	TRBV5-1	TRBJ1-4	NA	TGCGCCAGCAGCATATTAGGTCCGGGTAATGAAAAACTGTTTTTT	CASSILGPGNEKLFF
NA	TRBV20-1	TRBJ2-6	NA	TGCAGTGCTGGGGTTGCCAACGTCCTGACTTTC	CSAGVANVLTF
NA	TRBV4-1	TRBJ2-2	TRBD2	TGCGCCAGCAGCCCGGGACTAGCGGGGACGAACACCGGGGAGCTGTTTTTT	CASSPGLAGTNTGELFF
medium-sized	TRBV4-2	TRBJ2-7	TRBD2	TGTGCCAGCAGCTATCAAGGGGGAGCGGGAGGTGGACTGGGGAACTACGAGCAGTACTTC	CASSYQGGAGGGLGNYEQYF
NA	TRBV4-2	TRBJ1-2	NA	TGTGCCAGCAGCCAAGCATTCCGGGACAACTATGGCTACACCTTC	CASSQAFRDNYGYTF
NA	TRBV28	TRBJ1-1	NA	TGTGCCAGCGGATCGGGGGGCACGACTGAAGCTTTCTTT	CASGSGGTTEAFF
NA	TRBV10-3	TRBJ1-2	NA	TGTGCCATCAGTGCCGACGGGAACTATGGCTACACCTTC	CAISADGNYGYTF
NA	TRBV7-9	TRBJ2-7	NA	TGTGCCAGCAGTCCTATCGGGATCTACGAGCAGTACTTC	CASSPIGIYEQYF
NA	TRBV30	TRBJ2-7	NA	TGTGCCTGGAGTGCCAAGGTGGACGAGCAGTACTTC	CAWSAKVDEQYF